This TCR beta chain is from a study of shared clonotypes between healthy human individuals. Each subset's genomic DNA was shared equally among a number of immunoSEQ plates. Using immunoSEQ multiplex PCR, the repertoire was profiled, and TCRdb retains in-frame clones only, with some absent. The table lists roughly 1,000,000 clones, about four fifths of them singletons. Looked up from germline, CDR1 is SGDLS and CDR2 is YYNGEE. V lost 3 bases and J lost 5; bases outside the gene matches: 7. The CDR3 spans 15 residues. The source of this sequence is a man aged 18 to 30 in good health. Some clones in this sample may be carry-over from other donors' samples. This chain joins TRBV9 and TRBJ1-2; 10 bases align to TRBD1. The sequencing sample was made of memory CD4+ T cells from PBMCs. Subset meaning: CD45RA-negative fraction. The CDR3 reads CASSGSDRGKYGYTF. DNA for the CDR3: TGTGCCAGCAGCGGATCGGACAGGGGGAAATATGGCTACACCTTC.